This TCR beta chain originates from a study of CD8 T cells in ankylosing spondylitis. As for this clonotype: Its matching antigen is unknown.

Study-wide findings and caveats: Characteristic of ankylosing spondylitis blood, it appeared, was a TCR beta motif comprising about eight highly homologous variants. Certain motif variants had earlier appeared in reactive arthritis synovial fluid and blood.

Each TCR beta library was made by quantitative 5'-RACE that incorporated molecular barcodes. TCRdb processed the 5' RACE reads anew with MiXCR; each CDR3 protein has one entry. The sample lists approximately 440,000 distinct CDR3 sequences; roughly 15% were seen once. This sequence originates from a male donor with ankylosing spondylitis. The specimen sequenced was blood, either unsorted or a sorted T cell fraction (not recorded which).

DNA of the CDR3: TGTGCCAGCACCACGATCGGGACTGAAAATTCACCCCTCCACTTT. Its translation: CASTTIGTENSPLHF. V is TRBV7-9 and J is TRBJ1-6, with a possible D match to TRBD1 (5 bases). Per the germline V gene, CDR1 is SEHNR and CDR2 is FQNEAQ (reference sequence). Trimming cost V 7 bases and J 7 bases, with 17 bases left between them. This CDR3 is 15 amino acids long.